The 18 T cell receptor beta chains listed next were all sequenced from one sample in a study of cytomegalovirus exposure and HLA in healthy donors. PCR was performed using 60 Vbeta and 13 Jbeta primers. TCRdb's table, derived via immunoSEQ multiplex PCR, lists solely in-frame clones and lacks some. Of fewer than 200,000 clones in the sample, approximately 82% were seen once. Source material: PBMCs. These receptors came from a young woman in good health and CMV-seronegative.

The chain employs TRBV27 and TRBJ2-7; D possibly corresponds to TRBD1 (7 bases). Looked up from germline, CDR1 is MNHEY and CDR2 is SMNVEV (reference sequence). The CDR3 spans 14 residues. Trimming removed 5 bases at V and 6 bases at J, with 17 bases between. The CDR3 reads CASSPNPQGGEQYF. As DNA, the CDR3 is TGTGCCAGCAGTCCCAATCCCCAGGGGGGCGAGCAGTACTTC.

This chain connects TRBV5-1 to TRBJ2-1; the D gene is possibly TRBD1 (6 bases). This CDR3 comprises 12 residues. The V end lost 4 bases, the J end lost 9 bases, and 11 bases lay between the germline ends. CDR1 is SGHRS and CDR2 is YFSETQ in the germline V gene. CDR3 bases: TGCGCCAGCAGCGTCAGGGGAACTGAGCAGTTCTTC. This encodes CASSVRGTEQFF.

As for this clone: The identical CDR3 is also encoded by other nucleotide sequences in the sample. The chain joins TRBV5-1 to TRBJ1-4; TRBD1 agrees at 7 bases. This CDR3 is 14 amino acids long. V was clipped by 0 bases and J by 5 bases; unmatched bases: 1. The germline V gene has CDR1 SGHRS and CDR2 YFSETQ. In DNA, the CDR3 is TGCGCCAGCAGCTTGGGACAGGGAAATGAAAAACTGTTTTTT. This encodes CASSLGQGNEKLFF.

This chain connects TRBV29-1 to TRBJ1-1; D is undetermined. Germline assignment: CDR1 SQVTM and CDR2 ANQGSEA. The CDR3 loop spans 14 amino acids. V was trimmed by 4 bases and J by 7 bases, leaving 19 bases between them. For the CDR3, the DNA is TGCAGCGTTGGAGGAGTTCTATCCCCCCTTGAAGCTTTCTTT. This codes for CSVGGVLSPLEAFF.

The sample holds a few counts of this clone. The chain has TRBV7-9 and TRBJ2-7; a possible D gene is TRBD1 (6 bases). Germline V gene sequence: CDR1 SEHNR, CDR2 FQNEAQ (reference sequence). The CDR3 is 15 amino acids. V lost 0 bases to trimming and J lost 2 bases, with 11 bases between them. The CDR3 protein is CASSLAHGGAYEQYF. The CDR3 DNA is TGTGCCAGCAGCTTAGCGCATGGGGGCGCCTACGAGCAGTACTTC.

This clone appeared a single time. The chain's CDR3 is CASSTDRGPAFF. The CDR3 DNA is TGTGCCAGCAGTACCGACAGGGGGCCAGCTTTCTTT. The chain couples TRBV2 to TRBJ1-1, with 10 bases lining up with TRBD1. CDR3 length: 12 residues. CDR1 is SNHLY, CDR2 FYNNEI, per germline. V was pared by 5 bases and J by 10 bases, with 4 bases of the junction left unmatched.

This clone was observed a few times. This chain links TRBV6-1 with TRBJ1-2; D is uncertain. CDR3 length equals 15 residues. Trimming cost V 2 bases and J 5 bases, with 15 bases left between them. Germline CDR1 is MNHNS and CDR2 is SASEGT. The CDR3 loop reads CASSETPGGSYGYTF. The CDR3 region has the DNA TGTGCCAGCAGTGAAACCCCCGGAGGCTCTTATGGCTACACCTTC.

The chain couples TRBV2 to TRBJ1-4; a possible D gene is TRBD1 (6 bases). The length of the CDR3 is 12 residues. Deletions cut 8 bases from V and 8 bases from J, with 12 bases between. Germline V CDR1 and CDR2: SNHLY, FYNNEI. For the CDR3, the DNA is TGTGCCAGCCAAGGGGGTGGGGAAAAACTGTTTTTT. It codes for CASQGGGEKLFF.

This clone was recorded a few times. The V gene is TRBV6-1, the J gene TRBJ2-2; D may be TRBD2 (6 bases). This CDR3 comprises 13 residues. Germline V gives CDR1 MNHNS, CDR2 SASEGT. Between the trimmed V and J ends, which lost 11 bases and 2 bases, there was a span of 12 bases. The CDR3 sequence is CALREVNTGELFF. The CDR3 DNA sequence: TGTGCCTTAAGGGAGGTTAACACCGGGGAGCTGTTTTTT.

The gene calls are TRBV7-8 and TRBJ1-2, with a possible D match to TRBD1 (6 bases). Deletions cut 2 bases from V and 1 base from J, with 14 bases between. CDR3 length: 16 amino acids. Germline-derived CDR1 and CDR2 are SGHVS and FQNEAQ. This CDR3 is CASSLWTDPLNYGYTF. The CDR3 nucleotides are TGTGCCAGCAGCTTATGGACAGACCCCCTTAACTATGGCTACACCTTC.

This chain links TRBV5-1 with TRBJ2-5; tentatively, D is TRBD1 (8 bases). Per the germline V gene, CDR1 is SGHRS and CDR2 is YFSETQ. The CDR3 sequence is 15 residues long. V gave up 3 bases and J gave up 6 bases, with 18 bases separating them. As DNA, the CDR3 is TGCGCCAGCAGCTCTCGACAGGGGAGGGAACAGACCCAGTACTTC. Amino acid sequence: CASSSRQGREQTQYF.

The DNA of the CDR3 is TGTGCCAGCAGCTCTACAGGGGGAGGGGGGGAGACCCAGTACTTC. This translates into CASSSTGGGGETQYF. The chain couples TRBV7-6 to TRBJ2-5; weak D call: TRBD1 (8 bases). Germline lookup yields CDR1 SGHVS and CDR2 FNYEAQ. CDR3 size: 15 residues. V lost 4 bases, J lost 5 bases, and 17 bases lay in between.

Comments on this clone: Other DNA sequences of this sample code for an identical CDR3. The chain links TRBV6-5 to TRBJ2-7; TRBD2 matches at 9 bases. The CDR3 is made up of 15 amino acids. Germline V gene lookup returns CDR1 MNHEY and CDR2 SVGAGI. V shed 0 bases and J 1 base; nucleotides not matched to a gene: 1. The CDR3 reads CASSYSLAGSYEQYF. Here the CDR3 DNA reads TGTGCCAGCAGTTACTCTCTAGCGGGATCCTACGAGCAGTACTTC.

CDR3 amino acids: CASTHVTAGGYEQYF. The CDR3 DNA follows: TGTGCCAGCACCCACGTCACGGCGGGGGGCTACGAGCAGTACTTC. The chain combines TRBV6-6 with TRBJ2-7; 8 bases map to TRBD2. The CDR3 extends over 15 amino acids. V was pared by 7 bases and J by 3 bases, with 11 bases of the junction left unmatched. Germline V CDR1 and CDR2: MNHNY, SVGAGI (reference sequence).

CDR3 sequence reads: CASSTGLDTEAFF. CDR3 bases: TGTGCCAGCAGTACAGGGCTGGACACTGAAGCTTTCTTT. This chain joins TRBV6-1 and TRBJ1-1, with a weak D call TRBD1 (6 bases). The germline V and J ends were trimmed by 5 bases and 3 bases, with 10 bases remaining between them. The CDR3 length is 13 residues. Looked up from germline, CDR1 is MNHNS and CDR2 is SASEGT.

This chain uses TRBV6-5 with TRBJ1-6; D not certain. Trimming cost V 0 bases and J 7 bases, with 10 bases left between them. The CDR3 contains 15 residues. Germline V gives CDR1 MNHEY, CDR2 SVGAGI. CDR3 DNA: TGTGCCAGCAGTTACTCCCCCACGGGGAATTCACCCCTCCACTTT. Translating it yields CASSYSPTGNSPLHF.

This chain uses TRBV29-1 with TRBJ2-1, with 11 bases fitting TRBD2. Germline-derived CDR1 and CDR2 are SQVTM and ANQGSEA. The CDR3 spans 14 residues. The junction had 4 bases not matched to a gene; V was cut back by 4 bases and J by 5 bases. The CDR3 region has the DNA TGCAGCGTTGCTCGACTAGCGGGAAACAATGAGCAGTTCTTC. Its translation is CSVARLAGNNEQFF.

The gene calls are TRBV7-8 and TRBJ2-3, with 9 bases fitting TRBD2. J was trimmed by 0 bases and V by 5 bases; bases with no gene match: 3. The CDR3 covers 15 residues. Germline CDR1 is SGHVS and CDR2 is FQNEAQ. The chain's CDR3 is CASSPSGESTDTQYF. The CDR3 region has the DNA TGTGCCAGCAGCCCTAGCGGGGAAAGCACAGATACGCAGTATTTT.